This TCR beta chain was recorded in a study of T cell repertoires in cytomegalovirus infection. About the study: Through public TCR beta signatures, both CMV infection and matching HLA type were indicated. Overall study results and limits: Across the ex vivo response, the dominant clonotypes were HLA-C-restricted CMV-specific TCR beta clonotypes.

Each CDR3 protein is one row after TCRdb ran MiXCR on the reads. The top ten clones hold under 25% of a sample with about 270,000 distinct CDR3 sequences, roughly 21% of them seen once. Germline V lookup: CDR1 SEHNR, CDR2 FQNEAQ (reference sequence). V shed 7 bases and J 2 bases; nucleotides not matched to a gene: 24. The CDR3 runs 20 residues. This clonotype was found many times. The antigen remains unidentified. The sample here was cultured PBMCs, taken from culture after CMV antigen stimulation. The chain is built from TRBV7-9 and TRBJ2-5, with 8 bases aligning to TRBD1. The sequence derives from a human donor in good health (CMV status not recorded). Some clones in this sample may be carry-over from other donors' samples. CDR3 DNA sequence: TGTGCCAGCACCGGCCAGGGGGCCCTAGATTCGACCCGCATTCAAGAGACCCAGTACTTC. Residues: CASTGQGALDSTRIQETQYF.